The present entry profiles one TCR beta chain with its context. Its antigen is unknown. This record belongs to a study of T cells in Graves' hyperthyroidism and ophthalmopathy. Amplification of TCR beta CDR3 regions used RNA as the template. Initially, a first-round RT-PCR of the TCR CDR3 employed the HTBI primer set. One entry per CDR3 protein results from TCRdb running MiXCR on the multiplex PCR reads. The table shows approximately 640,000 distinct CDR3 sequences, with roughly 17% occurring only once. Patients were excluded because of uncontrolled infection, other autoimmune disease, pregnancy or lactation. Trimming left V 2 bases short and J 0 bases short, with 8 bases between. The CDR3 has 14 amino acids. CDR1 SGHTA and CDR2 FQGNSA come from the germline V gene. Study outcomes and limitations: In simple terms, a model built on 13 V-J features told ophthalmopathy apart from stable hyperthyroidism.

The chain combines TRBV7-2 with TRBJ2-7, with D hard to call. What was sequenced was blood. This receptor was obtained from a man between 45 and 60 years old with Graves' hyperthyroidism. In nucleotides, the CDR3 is TGTGCCAGCAGCTTATCATGGGACTCCTACGAGCAGTACTTC. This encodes CASSLSWDSYEQYF.